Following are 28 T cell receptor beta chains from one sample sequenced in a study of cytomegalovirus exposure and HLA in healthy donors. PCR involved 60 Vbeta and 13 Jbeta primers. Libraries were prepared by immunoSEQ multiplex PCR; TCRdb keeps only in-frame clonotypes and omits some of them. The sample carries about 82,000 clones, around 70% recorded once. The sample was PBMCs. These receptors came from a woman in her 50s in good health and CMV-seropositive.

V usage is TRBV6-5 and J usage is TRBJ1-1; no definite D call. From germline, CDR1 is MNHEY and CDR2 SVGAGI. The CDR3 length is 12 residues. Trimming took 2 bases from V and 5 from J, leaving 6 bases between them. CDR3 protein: CASSYGRTEAFF. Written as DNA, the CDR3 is TGTGCCAGCAGTTACGGGAGGACTGAAGCTTTCTTT.

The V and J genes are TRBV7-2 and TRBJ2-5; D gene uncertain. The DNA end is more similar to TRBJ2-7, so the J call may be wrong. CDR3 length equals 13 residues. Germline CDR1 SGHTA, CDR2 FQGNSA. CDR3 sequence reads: CASSSYSGYEQYF. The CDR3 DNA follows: TGTGCCAGCAGCTCCTACTCAGGCTACGAGCAGTACTTC.

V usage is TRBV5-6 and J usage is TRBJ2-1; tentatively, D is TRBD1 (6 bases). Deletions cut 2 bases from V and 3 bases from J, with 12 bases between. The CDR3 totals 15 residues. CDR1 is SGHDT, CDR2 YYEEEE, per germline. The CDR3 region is CASSLFSQGYNEQFF. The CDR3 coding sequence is TGTGCCAGCAGCTTATTCTCACAGGGCTACAATGAGCAGTTCTTC.

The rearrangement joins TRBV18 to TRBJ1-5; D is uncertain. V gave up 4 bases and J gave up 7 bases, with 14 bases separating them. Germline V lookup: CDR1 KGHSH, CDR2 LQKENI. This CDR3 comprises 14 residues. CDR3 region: CASSRSGGEQPQHF. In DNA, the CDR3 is TGTGCCAGCTCACGTTCCGGCGGAGAGCAGCCCCAGCATTTT. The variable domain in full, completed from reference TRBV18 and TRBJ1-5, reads NAGVMQNPRHLVRRRGQEARLRCSPMKGHSHVYWYRQLPEEGLKFMVYLQKENIIDESGMPKERFSAEFPKEGPSILRIQQVVRGDSAAYFCASSRSGGEQPQHFGDGTRLSIL.

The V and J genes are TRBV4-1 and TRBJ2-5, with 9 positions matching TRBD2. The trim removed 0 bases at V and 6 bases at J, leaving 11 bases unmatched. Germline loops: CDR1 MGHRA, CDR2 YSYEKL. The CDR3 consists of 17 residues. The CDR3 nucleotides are TGCGCCAGCAGCCAAGATCGTAGCGGGAGCCGTATGCAGACCCAGTACTTC. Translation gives CASSQDRSGSRMQTQYF.

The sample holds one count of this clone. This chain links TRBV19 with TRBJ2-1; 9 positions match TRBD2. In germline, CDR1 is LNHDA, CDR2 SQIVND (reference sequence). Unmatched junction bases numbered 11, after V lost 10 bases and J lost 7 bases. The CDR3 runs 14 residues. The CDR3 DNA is TGTGCCACCCGCCAAGTCGCGGGAGGGAATGAGCAGTTCTTC. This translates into CATRQVAGGNEQFF.

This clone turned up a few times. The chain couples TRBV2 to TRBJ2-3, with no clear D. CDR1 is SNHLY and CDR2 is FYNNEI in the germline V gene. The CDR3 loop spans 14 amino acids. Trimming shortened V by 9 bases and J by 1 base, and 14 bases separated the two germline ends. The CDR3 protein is CASGLASRTDTQYF. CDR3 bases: TGTGCCAGTGGCCTCGCCTCACGCACAGATACGCAGTATTTT.

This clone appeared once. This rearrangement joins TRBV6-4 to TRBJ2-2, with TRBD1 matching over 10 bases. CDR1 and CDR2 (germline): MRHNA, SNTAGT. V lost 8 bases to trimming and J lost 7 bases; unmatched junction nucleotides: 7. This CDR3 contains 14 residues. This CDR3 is CASRRQGAGGELFF. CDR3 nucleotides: TGTGCCAGCCGTCGACAGGGGGCCGGCGGGGAGCTGTTTTTT.

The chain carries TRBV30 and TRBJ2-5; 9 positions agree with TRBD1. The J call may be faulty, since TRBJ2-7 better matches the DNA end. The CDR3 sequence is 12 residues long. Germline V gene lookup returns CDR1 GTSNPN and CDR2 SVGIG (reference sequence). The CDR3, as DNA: TGTGCCTGGACGGACAGGGGCTACGAGCAGTACTTC. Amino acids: CAWTDRGYEQYF.

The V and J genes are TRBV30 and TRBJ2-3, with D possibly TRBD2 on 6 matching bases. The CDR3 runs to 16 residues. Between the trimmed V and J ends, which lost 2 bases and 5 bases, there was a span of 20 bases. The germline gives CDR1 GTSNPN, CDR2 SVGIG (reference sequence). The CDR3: CAWSQPGLLGGDTQYF. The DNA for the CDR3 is TGTGCCTGGAGTCAACCGGGACTCCTTGGGGGAGATACGCAGTATTTT. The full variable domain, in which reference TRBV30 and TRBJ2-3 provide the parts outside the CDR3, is SQTIHQWPATLVQPVGSPLSLECTVEGTSNPNLYWYRQAAGRGLQLLFYSVGIGQISSEVPQNLSASRPQDRQFILSSKKLLLSDSGFYLCAWSQPGLLGGDTQYFGPGTRLTVL.

The CDR3 DNA reads as TGTGCCAGCAGTTTCCAGGGGGGCTCCTACGAGCAGTACTTC. Its translation is CASSFQGGSYEQYF. This sequence joins TRBV28 and TRBJ2-7, with D tentatively TRBD1 (7 bases). V was shortened by 3 bases and J by 0 bases, with 9 bases between the two germline ends. The CDR3 contains 14 residues. CDR1 is MDHEN and CDR2 is SYDVKM in the germline V gene. The full variable domain, rest sourced from reference TRBV28 and TRBJ2-7, is DVKVTQSSRYLVKRTGEKVFLECVQDMDHENMFWYRQDPGLGLRLIYFSYDVKMKEKGDIPEGYSVSREKKERFSLILESASTNQTSMYLCASSFQGGSYEQYFGPGTRLTVT.

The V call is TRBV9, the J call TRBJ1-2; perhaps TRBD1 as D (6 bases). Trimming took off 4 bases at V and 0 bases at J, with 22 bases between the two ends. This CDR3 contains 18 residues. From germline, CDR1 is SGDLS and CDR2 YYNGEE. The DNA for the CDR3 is TGTGCCAGCAGCTCAGATAAGGGACAAGATACCACTAACTATGGCTACACCTTC. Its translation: CASSSDKGQDTTNYGYTF.

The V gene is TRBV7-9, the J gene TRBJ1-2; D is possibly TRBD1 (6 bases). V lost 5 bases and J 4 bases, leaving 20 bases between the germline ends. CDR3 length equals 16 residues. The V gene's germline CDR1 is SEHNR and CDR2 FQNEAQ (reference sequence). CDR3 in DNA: TGTGCCAGCAGCCCTCCGGGAGCGGGGGCCCTCTATGGCTACACCTTC. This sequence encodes CASSPPGAGALYGYTF.

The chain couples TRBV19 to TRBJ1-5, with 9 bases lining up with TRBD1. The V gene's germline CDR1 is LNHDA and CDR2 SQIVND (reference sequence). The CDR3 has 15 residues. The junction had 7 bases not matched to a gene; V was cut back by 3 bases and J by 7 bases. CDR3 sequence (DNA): TGTGCCAGTAGTATCCAAGGACAGGGGCGGCAGCCCCAGCATTTT. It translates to CASSIQGQGRQPQHF.

The CDR3 reads CASGGTVSREQYF. The CDR3 nucleotides read TGTGCCAGCGGGGGGACAGTGTCCCGCGAGCAGTACTTC. The chain couples TRBV2 to TRBJ2-7; D may be TRBD1 (7 bases). CDR3 length: 13 residues. Trimming left V 8 bases short and J 6 bases short, with 17 bases between. Germline V gene lookup returns CDR1 SNHLY and CDR2 FYNNEI.

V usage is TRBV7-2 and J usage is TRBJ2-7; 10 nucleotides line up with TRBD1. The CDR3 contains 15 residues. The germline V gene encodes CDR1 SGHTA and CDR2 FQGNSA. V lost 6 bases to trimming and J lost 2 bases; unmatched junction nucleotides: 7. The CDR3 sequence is CASRGVGTGAYEQYF. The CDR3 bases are TGTGCCAGCAGGGGGGTAGGGACAGGGGCCTACGAGCAGTACTTC.

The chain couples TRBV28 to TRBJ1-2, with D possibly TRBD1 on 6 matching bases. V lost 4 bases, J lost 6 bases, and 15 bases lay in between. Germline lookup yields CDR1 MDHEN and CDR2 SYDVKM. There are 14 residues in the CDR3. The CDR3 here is CASSSQTGWNGYTF. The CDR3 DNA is TGTGCCAGCAGTTCCCAGACAGGTTGGAATGGCTACACCTTC.

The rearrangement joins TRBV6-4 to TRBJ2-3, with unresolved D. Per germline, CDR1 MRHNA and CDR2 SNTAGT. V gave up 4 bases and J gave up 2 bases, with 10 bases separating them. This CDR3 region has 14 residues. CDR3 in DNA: TGTGCCAGCAGTGTCCGAGACACCACAGATACGCAGTATTTT. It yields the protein CASSVRDTTDTQYF.

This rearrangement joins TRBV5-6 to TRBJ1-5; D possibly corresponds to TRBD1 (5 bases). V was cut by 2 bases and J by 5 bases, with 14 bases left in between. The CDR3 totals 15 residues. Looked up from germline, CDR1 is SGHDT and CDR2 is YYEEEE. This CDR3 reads CASSLGSGGYQPQHF. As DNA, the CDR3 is TGTGCCAGCAGCTTAGGAAGCGGGGGTTATCAGCCCCAGCATTTT.

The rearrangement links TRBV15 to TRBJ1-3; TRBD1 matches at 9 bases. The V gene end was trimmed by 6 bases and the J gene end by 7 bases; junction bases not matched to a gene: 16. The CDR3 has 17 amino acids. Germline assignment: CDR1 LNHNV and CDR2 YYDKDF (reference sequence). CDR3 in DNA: TGTGCCACCAGTATCAGTAGCGGGACAGGGAATAAGAACACCATATATTTT. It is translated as CATSISSGTGNKNTIYF.

CDR3 DNA: TGTGCCAGCAGCCATAGTCCGGGGGAGGGGAGAAATGAGCAGTTCTTC. Amino acids: CASSHSPGEGRNEQFF. This chain joins TRBV14 and TRBJ2-1, with TRBD2 matching over 7 bases. CDR1 is SGHDN, CDR2 FVKESK, per germline. The length of the CDR3 is 16 residues. V lost 3 bases to trimming and J lost 7 bases; unmatched junction nucleotides: 12.

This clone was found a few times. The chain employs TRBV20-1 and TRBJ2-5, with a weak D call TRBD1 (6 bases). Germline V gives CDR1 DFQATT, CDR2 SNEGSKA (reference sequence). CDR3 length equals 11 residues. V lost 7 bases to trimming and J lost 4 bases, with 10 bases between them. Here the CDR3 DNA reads TGCAGTGTTACAGGGTTAGAGACCCAGTACTTC. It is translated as CSVTGLETQYF.

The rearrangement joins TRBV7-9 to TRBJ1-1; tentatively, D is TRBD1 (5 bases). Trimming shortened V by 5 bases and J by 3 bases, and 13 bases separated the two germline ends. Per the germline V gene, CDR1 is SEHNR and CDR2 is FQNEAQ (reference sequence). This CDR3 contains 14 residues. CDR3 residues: CASSGRQSYTEAFF. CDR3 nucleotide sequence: TGTGCCAGCAGCGGGCGACAGTCATACACTGAAGCTTTCTTT.

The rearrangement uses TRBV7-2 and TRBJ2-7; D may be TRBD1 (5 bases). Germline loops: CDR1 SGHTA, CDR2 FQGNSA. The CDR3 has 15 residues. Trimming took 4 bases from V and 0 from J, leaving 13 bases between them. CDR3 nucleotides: TGTGCCAGCAGCTACCAGGGAATCTACTCCTACGAGCAGTACTTC. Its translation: CASSYQGIYSYEQYF.

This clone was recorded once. CDR3 sequence: CASRSGTGTYGYTF. The CDR3 bases are TGTGCCAGCAGATCCGGGACAGGGACCTATGGCTACACCTTC. The chain joins TRBV28 to TRBJ1-2, with 9 nucleotides matching TRBD1. The length of the CDR3 is 14 residues. V shed 6 bases and J 4 bases; nucleotides not matched to a gene: 6. The germline V gene encodes CDR1 MDHEN and CDR2 SYDVKM.

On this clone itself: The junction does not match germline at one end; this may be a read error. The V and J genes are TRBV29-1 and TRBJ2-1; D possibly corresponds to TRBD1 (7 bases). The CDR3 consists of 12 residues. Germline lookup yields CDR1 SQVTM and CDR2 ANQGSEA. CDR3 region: CSVVAGPLQGVF. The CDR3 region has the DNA TGCAGCGTTGTCGCGGGACCACTCCAGGGGGTCTTC.

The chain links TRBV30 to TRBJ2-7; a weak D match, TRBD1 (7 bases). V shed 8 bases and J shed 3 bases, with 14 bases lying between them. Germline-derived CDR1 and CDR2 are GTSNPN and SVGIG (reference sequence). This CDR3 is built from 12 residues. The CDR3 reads CAGEAGGYEQYF. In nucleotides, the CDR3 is TGTGCCGGGGAGGCAGGGGGCTACGAGCAGTACTTC.

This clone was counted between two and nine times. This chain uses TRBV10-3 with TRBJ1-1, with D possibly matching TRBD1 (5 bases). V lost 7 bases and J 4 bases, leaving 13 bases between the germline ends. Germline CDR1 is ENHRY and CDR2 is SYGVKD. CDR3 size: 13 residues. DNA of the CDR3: TGTGCCATCAAGAATGGGGCTGGCACTGAAGCTTTCTTT. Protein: CAIKNGAGTEAFF.